Sequencing of this T cell receptor beta chain was carried out in a study of chemoradiotherapy in HPV16-positive cancers. Findings and limits, study-wide: The functional HPV-specific definition rests on just a couple of HPV16-positive patients. During treatment, candidate HPV-specific clones and E7-related motifs expanded in tumor. In HPV16-positive patients, HPV-responsive T-cell expansion tracked better recurrence-free survival.

Repeated repertoire sampling spanned the course of chemoradiotherapy. Profiling relied on immunoSEQ multiplex PCR, and the TCRdb table lists in-frame clones only, not all of them. Seen here are tens of thousands of clones, 80% observed once, and the top ten hold 3.5% to 4.5%. On this clone itself: Its antigen is unknown.

There are 19 residues in the CDR3. V lost 0 bases to trimming and J lost 0 bases, with 19 bases between them. From germline, CDR1 is MGHRA and CDR2 YSYEKL. The specimen was blood, collected from a patient who underwent chemoradiotherapy. This clonotype originated in a human donor with HPV-associated anogenital cancer. The V gene is TRBV4-1, the J gene TRBJ2-3, with D tentatively TRBD1 or TRBD2 (5 bases each). The DNA for the CDR3 is TGCGCCAGCAGCCAAGATGGGGGTGTCGGGGCAGGGAGCACAGATACGCAGTATTTT. This sequence encodes CASSQDGGVGAGSTDTQYF.